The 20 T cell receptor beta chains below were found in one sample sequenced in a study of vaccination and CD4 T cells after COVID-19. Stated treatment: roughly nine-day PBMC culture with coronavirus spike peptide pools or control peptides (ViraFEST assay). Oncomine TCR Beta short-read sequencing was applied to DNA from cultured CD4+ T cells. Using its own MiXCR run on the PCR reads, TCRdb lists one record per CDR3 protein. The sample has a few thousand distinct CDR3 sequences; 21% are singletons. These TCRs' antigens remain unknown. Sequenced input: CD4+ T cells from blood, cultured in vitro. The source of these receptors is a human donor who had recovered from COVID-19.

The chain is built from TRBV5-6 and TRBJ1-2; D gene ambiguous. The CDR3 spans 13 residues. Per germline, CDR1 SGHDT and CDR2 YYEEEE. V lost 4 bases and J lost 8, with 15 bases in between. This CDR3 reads CASSPGVGLGYTF. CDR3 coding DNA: TGTGCCAGCAGCCCCGGTGTAGGGTTGGGCTACACCTTC.

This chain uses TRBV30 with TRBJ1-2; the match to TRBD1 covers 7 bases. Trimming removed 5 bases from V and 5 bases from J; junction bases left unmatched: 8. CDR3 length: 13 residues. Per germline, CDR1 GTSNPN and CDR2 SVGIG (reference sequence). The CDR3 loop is CAWEGTARYGYTF. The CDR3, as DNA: TGTGCCTGGGAAGGGACAGCGAGATATGGCTACACCTTC. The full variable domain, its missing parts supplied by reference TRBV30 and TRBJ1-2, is SQTIHQWPATLVQPVGSPLSLECTVEGTSNPNLYWYRQAAGRGLQLLFYSVGIGQISSEVPQNLSASRPQDRQFILSSKKLLLSDSGFYLCAWEGTARYGYTFGSGTRLTVV.

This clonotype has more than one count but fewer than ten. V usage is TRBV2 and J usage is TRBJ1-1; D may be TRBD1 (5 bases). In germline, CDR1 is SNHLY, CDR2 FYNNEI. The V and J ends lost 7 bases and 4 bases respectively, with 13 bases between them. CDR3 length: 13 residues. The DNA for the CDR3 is TGTGCCAGCAATAGGGGATCAGTCACTGAAGCTTTCTTT. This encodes CASNRGSVTEAFF.

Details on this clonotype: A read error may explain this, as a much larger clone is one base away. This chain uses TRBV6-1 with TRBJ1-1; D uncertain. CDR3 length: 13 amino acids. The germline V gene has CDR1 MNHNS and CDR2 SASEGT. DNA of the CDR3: TGTACCAGCAGTGATGGAACGTACACTGAAGCTTTCTTT. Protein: CTSSDGTYTEAFF.

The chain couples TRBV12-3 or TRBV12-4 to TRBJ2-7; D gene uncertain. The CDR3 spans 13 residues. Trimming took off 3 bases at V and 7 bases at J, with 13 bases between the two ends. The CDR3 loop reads CASSLAGVKEQYF. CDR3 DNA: TGTGCCAGCAGTTTGGCAGGCGTTAAGGAGCAGTACTTC.

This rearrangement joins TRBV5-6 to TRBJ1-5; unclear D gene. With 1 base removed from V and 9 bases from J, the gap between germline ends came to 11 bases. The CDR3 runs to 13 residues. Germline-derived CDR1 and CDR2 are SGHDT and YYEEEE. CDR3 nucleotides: TGTGCCAGCAGCTTGTCCGCGGTGGGGCCCCAGCATTTT. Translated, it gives CASSLSAVGPQHF.

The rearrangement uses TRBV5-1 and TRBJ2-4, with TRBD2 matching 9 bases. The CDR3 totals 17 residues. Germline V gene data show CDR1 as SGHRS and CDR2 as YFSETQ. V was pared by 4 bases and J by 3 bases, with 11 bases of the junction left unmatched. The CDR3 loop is CASSRQAGGQGKNIQYF. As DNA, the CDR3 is TGCGCCAGCAGCAGACAGGCGGGGGGGCAGGGCAAAAACATTCAGTACTTC.

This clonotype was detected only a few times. In nucleotides, the CDR3 is TGTGCCAGCAGCAACCTGCAGGGTCTCTATGGCTACACCTTC. Protein sequence: CASSNLQGLYGYTF. The chain combines TRBV9 with TRBJ1-2; the D gene is possibly TRBD1 (5 bases). The CDR3 sequence is 14 residues long. Germline loops: CDR1 SGDLS, CDR2 YYNGEE. Trimming pared 4 bases from V and 4 bases from J, leaving 14 bases between.

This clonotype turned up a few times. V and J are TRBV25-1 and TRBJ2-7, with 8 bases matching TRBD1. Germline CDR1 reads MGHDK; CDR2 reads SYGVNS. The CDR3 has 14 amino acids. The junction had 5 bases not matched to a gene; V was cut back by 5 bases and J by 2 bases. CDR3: CASSKETGAYEQYF. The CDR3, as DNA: TGTGCCAGCAGTAAAGAGACAGGGGCCTACGAGCAGTACTTC.

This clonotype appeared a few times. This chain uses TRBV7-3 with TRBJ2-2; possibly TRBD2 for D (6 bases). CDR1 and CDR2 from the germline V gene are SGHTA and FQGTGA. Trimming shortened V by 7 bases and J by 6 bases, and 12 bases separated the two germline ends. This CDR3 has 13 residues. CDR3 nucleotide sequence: TGTGCCAGCACCCTCCCGGGGGCCGGGGAGCTGTTTTTT. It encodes CASTLPGAGELFF.

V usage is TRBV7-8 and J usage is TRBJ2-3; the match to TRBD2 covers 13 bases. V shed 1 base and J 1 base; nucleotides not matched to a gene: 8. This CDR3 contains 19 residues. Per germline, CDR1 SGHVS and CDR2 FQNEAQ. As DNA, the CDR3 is TGTGCCAGCAGCTTAGAGTTACTAGCGGGGGGGGAGGGCACAGATACGCAGTATTTT. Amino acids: CASSLELLAGGEGTDTQYF.

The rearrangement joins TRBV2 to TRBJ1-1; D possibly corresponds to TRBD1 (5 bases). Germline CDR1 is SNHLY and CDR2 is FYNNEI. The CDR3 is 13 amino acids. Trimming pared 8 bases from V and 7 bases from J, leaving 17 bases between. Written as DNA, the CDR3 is TGTGCCAGCGGGTTCCAGGGTGGGAATGAAGCTTTCTTT. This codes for CASGFQGGNEAFF.

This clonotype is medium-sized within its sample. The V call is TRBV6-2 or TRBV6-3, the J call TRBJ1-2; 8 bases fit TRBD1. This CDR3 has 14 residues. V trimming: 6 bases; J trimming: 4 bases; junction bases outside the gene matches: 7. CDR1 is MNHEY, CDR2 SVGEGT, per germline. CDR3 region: CASSQTGTGYGYTF. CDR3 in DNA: TGTGCCAGCAGCCAAACCGGGACAGGCTATGGCTACACCTTC.

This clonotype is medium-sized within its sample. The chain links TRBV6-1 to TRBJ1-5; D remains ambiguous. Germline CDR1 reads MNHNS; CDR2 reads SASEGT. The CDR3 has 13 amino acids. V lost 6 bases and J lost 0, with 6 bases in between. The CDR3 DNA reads TGTGCCAGCAGGGGAAATAGCAATCAGCCCCAGCATTTT. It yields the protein CASRGNSNQPQHF.

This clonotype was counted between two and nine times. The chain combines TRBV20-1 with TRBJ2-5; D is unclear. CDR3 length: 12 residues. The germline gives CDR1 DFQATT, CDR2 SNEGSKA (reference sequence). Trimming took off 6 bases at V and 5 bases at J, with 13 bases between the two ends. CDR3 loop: CSASDLGETQYF. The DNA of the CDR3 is TGCAGTGCCTCTGACTTGGGGGAGACCCAGTACTTC.

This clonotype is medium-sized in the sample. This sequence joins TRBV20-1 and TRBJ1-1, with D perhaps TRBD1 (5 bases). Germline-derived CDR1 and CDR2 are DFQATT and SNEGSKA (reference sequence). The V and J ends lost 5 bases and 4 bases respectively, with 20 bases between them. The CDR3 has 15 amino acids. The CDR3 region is CSAVMAGMRGTEAFF. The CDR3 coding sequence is TGCAGTGCTGTTATGGCAGGGATGAGGGGCACTGAAGCTTTCTTT.

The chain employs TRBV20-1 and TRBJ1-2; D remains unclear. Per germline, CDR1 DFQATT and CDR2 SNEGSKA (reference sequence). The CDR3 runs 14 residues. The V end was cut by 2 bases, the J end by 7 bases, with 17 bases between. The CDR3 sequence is CSARFWEGSGGYTF. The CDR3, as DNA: TGCAGTGCTAGATTTTGGGAGGGATCTGGTGGCTACACCTTC.

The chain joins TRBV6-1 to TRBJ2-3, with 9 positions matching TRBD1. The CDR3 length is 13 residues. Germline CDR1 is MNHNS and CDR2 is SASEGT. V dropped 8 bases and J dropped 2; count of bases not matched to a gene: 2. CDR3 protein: CASGQGHTDTQYF. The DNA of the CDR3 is TGTGCCAGCGGACAGGGGCACACAGATACGCAGTATTTT.

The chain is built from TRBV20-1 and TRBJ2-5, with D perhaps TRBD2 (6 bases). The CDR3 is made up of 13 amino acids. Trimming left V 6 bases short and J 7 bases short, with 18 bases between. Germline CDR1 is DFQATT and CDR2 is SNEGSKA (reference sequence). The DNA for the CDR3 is TGCAGTGCCAACCTTATGGGTAGCGGGACCCAGTACTTC. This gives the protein CSANLMGSGTQYF.

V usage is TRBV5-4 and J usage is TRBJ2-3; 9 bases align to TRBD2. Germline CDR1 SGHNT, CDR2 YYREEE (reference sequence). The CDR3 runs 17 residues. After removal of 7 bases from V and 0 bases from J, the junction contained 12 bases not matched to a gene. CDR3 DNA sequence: TGTGCCAGCCGGGAAAGTAGCGGGGGCCTCAGCACAGATACGCAGTATTTT. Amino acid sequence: CASRESSGGLSTDTQYF. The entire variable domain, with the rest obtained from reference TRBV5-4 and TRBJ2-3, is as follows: ETGVTQSPTHLIKTRGQQVTLRCSSQSGHNTVSWYQQALGQGPQFIFQYYREEENGRGNFPPRFSGLQFPNYSSELNVNALELDDSALYLCASRESSGGLSTDTQYFGPGTRLTVL.